This TCR beta chain was sequenced in a study of blood T cell repertoires in COVID-19. Study context: Researchers got acute and convalescent COVID-19 samples from the United States, Italy and Spain. T cells, B-cell-depleted T cells, or PBMCs provided the cDNA or gDNA that served as material.

Per the original methods: Amplification from reference gene primers served as the basis for estimated nucleated cell counts. The repertoire was sequenced with immunoSEQ multiplex PCR; TCRdb's copy has only in-frame clones and lacks some. V, J and clone size derive from that table, while D and trimming were established from the DNA sequence. The repertoire holds approximately 100,000 clones, nearly 85% seen once, with over 10% in the top ten. The V gene's germline CDR1 is SGHDN and CDR2 FVKESK. This CDR3 is 13 amino acids long. The ends were cut back, 4 bases at V and 7 bases at J, with 13 bases in the middle. This clone occurred a few times.

The receptor was derived from a human donor in a cohort sampled during active or convalescent COVID-19. Sequenced input: peripheral blood. The chain links TRBV14 to TRBJ1-1; no clear D. DNA of the CDR3: TGTGCCAGCAGCCTTAGGGTAGAGGGTGAAGCTTTCTTT. It translates to CASSLRVEGEAFF. Variable domain in full (rest from reference TRBV14 and TRBJ1-1): EAGVTQFPSHSVIEKGQTVTLRCDPISGHDNLYWYRRVMGKEIKFLLHFVKESKQDESGMPNNRFLAERTGGTYSTLKVQPAELEDSGVYFCASSLRVEGEAFFGQGTRLTVV.